This is a list of T cell receptor beta chains from one sample in a study of shared clonotypes between healthy human individuals. Produced via immunoSEQ multiplex PCR; TCRdb's table is partial and in-frame only. Here the sample spans roughly 650,000 clones, more than 95% being singletons. What was sequenced was naive CD4+ T cells sorted from blood. The receptors come from a woman under 40 in good health. Each CDR3 is given with its conserved first and last residue. The D gene is left open where the match is weak. For some rows the clone size is stated as once, few or many, or as a class when expanded; others skip it.

V gene: TRBV28
D gene: TRBD2
J gene: TRBJ2-7
clone size: once
CDR3 protein: CASAGKTSASYEQYF
CDR3 DNA: TGTGCCAGCGCCGGCAAGACTAGCGCTTCCTACGAGCAGTACTTC

V gene: TRBV6-5
D gene: TRBD1
J gene: TRBJ1-2
clone size: -
CDR3 protein: CASSMDRGYYGYTF
CDR3 DNA: TGTGCCAGCAGTATGGACAGGGGTTACTATGGCTACACCTTC

V gene: TRBV6-5
D gene: TRBD1
J gene: TRBJ1-1
clone size: few
CDR3 protein: CASSYSGTGGTEAFF
CDR3 DNA: TGTGCCAGCAGTTACTCGGGGACAGGGGGCACTGAAGCTTTCTTT

V gene: TRBV10-3
D gene: TRBD2
J gene: TRBJ2-2
clone size: -
CDR3 protein: CAILSGRAGTGELFF
CDR3 DNA: TGTGCCATCTTGAGCGGGAGGGCCGGTACCGGGGAGCTGTTTTTT

V gene: TRBV5-1
D gene: -
J gene: TRBJ1-2
clone size: -
CDR3 protein: CASSLEPGVYGYTF
CDR3 DNA: TGCGCCAGCAGCTTGGAGCCAGGGGTCTATGGCTACACCTTC

V gene: TRBV19
D gene: -
J gene: TRBJ2-1
clone size: -
CDR3 protein: CASTPDRMNNEQFF
CDR3 DNA: TGTGCCAGTACCCCGGACAGAATGAACAATGAGCAGTTCTTC

V gene: TRBV7-9
D gene: -
J gene: TRBJ2-7
clone size: -
CDR3 protein: CASTLSDFPGYEQYF
CDR3 DNA: TGTGCCAGCACTCTTTCGGACTTCCCGGGCTACGAGCAGTACTTC

V gene: TRBV7-2
D gene: TRBD2
J gene: TRBJ2-2
clone size: -
CDR3 protein: CASSPLSGGRNTGELFF
CDR3 DNA: TGTGCCAGCAGCCCCCTGTCGGGCGGGAGAAACACCGGGGAGCTGTTTTTT

V gene: TRBV6-5
D gene: TRBD1
J gene: TRBJ2-1
clone size: -
CDR3 protein: CASSRDREAEQFF
CDR3 DNA: TGTGCCAGCAGCCGGGACAGGGAGGCTGAGCAGTTCTTC

V gene: TRBV6-1
D gene: -
J gene: TRBJ1-2
clone size: -
CDR3 protein: CASSDRVEGGYTF
CDR3 DNA: TGTGCCAGCAGTGACAGGGTAGAGGGTGGCTACACCTTC

V gene: TRBV7-3
D gene: -
J gene: TRBJ2-5
clone size: -
CDR3 protein: CASSSSSAETQYF
CDR3 DNA: TGTGCCAGCAGCTCCTCTAGTGCAGAGACCCAGTACTTC

V gene: TRBV25-1
D gene: TRBD2
J gene: TRBJ2-3
clone size: -
CDR3 protein: CASSEFAVSSGSTDTQYF
CDR3 DNA: TGTGCCAGCAGTGAATTTGCTGTTTCTAGCGGGAGCACAGATACGCAGTATTTT

V gene: TRBV18
D gene: -
J gene: TRBJ1-1
clone size: -
CDR3 protein: CASSPPPGAEAFF
CDR3 DNA: TGTGCCAGCTCACCACCCCCAGGGGCTGAAGCTTTCTTT

V gene: TRBV2
D gene: TRBD2
J gene: TRBJ2-3
clone size: -
CDR3 protein: CASSEPAGPSTDTQYF
CDR3 DNA: TGTGCCAGCAGTGAACCAGCGGGACCTAGCACAGATACGCAGTATTTT

V gene: TRBV5-1
D gene: -
J gene: TRBJ2-1
clone size: -
CDR3 protein: CASSLDRNEQFF
CDR3 DNA: TGCGCCAGCAGCTTGGACCGCAATGAGCAGTTCTTC

V gene: TRBV19
D gene: -
J gene: TRBJ1-3
clone size: -
CDR3 protein: CASSTIQGTPGNTIYF
CDR3 DNA: TGTGCCAGTAGCACCATACAGGGAACTCCTGGAAACACCATATATTTT

V gene: TRBV18
D gene: -
J gene: TRBJ2-1
clone size: once
CDR3 protein: CASLLHGEQFF
CDR3 DNA: TGTGCCAGCTTATTACATGGTGAGCAGTTCTTC

V gene: TRBV6-5
D gene: -
J gene: TRBJ1-2
clone size: -
CDR3 protein: CASSYQAMNYGYTF
CDR3 DNA: TGCGCCAGCAGTTACCAGGCCATGAACTATGGCTACACCTTC

V gene: TRBV28
D gene: TRBD2
J gene: TRBJ2-3
clone size: -
CDR3 protein: CASTFQAGADTQYF
CDR3 DNA: TGTGCCAGCACTTTCCAAGCGGGAGCAGATACGCAGTATTTT

V gene: TRBV5-1
D gene: TRBD2
J gene: TRBJ2-3
clone size: -
CDR3 protein: CASSLRTSGSIYTQYF
CDR3 DNA: TGCGCCAGCAGCTTACGGACTAGCGGGAGTATTTATACGCAGTATTTT

V gene: TRBV10-1
D gene: -
J gene: TRBJ2-7
clone size: -
CDR3 protein: CASSESRPGAYEQYF
CDR3 DNA: TGCGCCAGCAGTGAGTCCAGACCGGGGGCCTACGAGCAGTACTTC

V gene: TRBV28
D gene: -
J gene: TRBJ1-1
clone size: -
CDR3 protein: CASSIARARNTEAFF
CDR3 DNA: TGTGCCAGCAGTATTGCAAGGGCCAGAAACACTGAAGCTTTCTTT

V gene: TRBV5-1
D gene: TRBD1
J gene: TRBJ2-7
clone size: -
CDR3 protein: CASSLGQGLYEQYF
CDR3 DNA: TGCGCCAGCAGCTTGGGACAGGGGCTCTACGAGCAGTACTTC

V gene: TRBV9
D gene: TRBD1
J gene: TRBJ2-3
clone size: -
CDR3 protein: CASSVDRLSTDTQYF
CDR3 DNA: TGTGCCAGCAGCGTGGACAGGCTGAGCACAGATACGCAGTATTTT

V gene: TRBV19
D gene: -
J gene: TRBJ1-3
clone size: -
CDR3 protein: CASSISYILGNTIYF
CDR3 DNA: TGTGCCAGTAGTATCTCGTACATTCTTGGAAACACCATATATTTT

V gene: TRBV19
D gene: -
J gene: TRBJ2-3
clone size: -
CDR3 protein: CASSPRGTAWRTDTQYF
CDR3 DNA: TGTGCCAGTAGTCCCCGCGGGACCGCCTGGCGCACAGATACGCAGTATTTT

V gene: TRBV29-1
D gene: TRBD2
J gene: TRBJ2-7
clone size: -
CDR3 protein: CSVKRGDGTYEQYF
CDR3 DNA: TGCAGCGTTAAACGGGGGGACGGAACCTACGAGCAGTACTTC

V gene: TRBV14
D gene: -
J gene: TRBJ2-1
clone size: -
CDR3 protein: CASSQGRRAPYNEQFF
CDR3 DNA: TGTGCCAGCAGCCAAGGAAGGCGCGCGCCCTACAATGAGCAGTTCTTC

V gene: TRBV11-2
D gene: -
J gene: TRBJ2-7
clone size: once
CDR3 protein: CASSLVFRDPSYEQYF
CDR3 DNA: TGTGCCAGCAGCTTAGTTTTCCGGGATCCTTCCTACGAGCAGTACTTC

V gene: TRBV28
D gene: -
J gene: TRBJ1-3
clone size: -
CDR3 protein: CASSRRTGNTIYF
CDR3 DNA: TGTGCCAGCAGTCGACGGACGGGAAACACCATATATTTT

V gene: TRBV5-6
D gene: -
J gene: TRBJ2-7
clone size: -
CDR3 protein: CASSSSSYEQYF
CDR3 DNA: TGTGCCAGCAGCTCGAGCTCCTACGAGCAGTACTTC

V gene: TRBV5-1
D gene: -
J gene: TRBJ2-3
clone size: -
CDR3 protein: CASSLDPDNSLTQYF
CDR3 DNA: TGCGCCAGCAGCCTGGATCCTGACAACTCGCTTACGCAGTATTTT

V gene: TRBV6-5
D gene: -
J gene: TRBJ2-5
clone size: -
CDR3 protein: CASSYSPETAQYF
CDR3 DNA: TGTGCCAGCAGTTACTCCCCCGAGACGGCCCAGTACTTC

V gene: TRBV28
D gene: -
J gene: TRBJ2-1
clone size: -
CDR3 protein: CASILPGGRGEQFF
CDR3 DNA: TGTGCCAGCATTTTGCCAGGGGGGCGGGGTGAGCAGTTCTTC

V gene: TRBV19
D gene: -
J gene: TRBJ2-7
clone size: -
CDR3 protein: CASSSGLGNTYEQYF
CDR3 DNA: TGTGCCAGTAGTTCCGGACTGGGAAACACCTACGAGCAGTACTTC

V gene: TRBV6-6
D gene: -
J gene: TRBJ2-2
clone size: -
CDR3 protein: CASSYRGLEGTGELFF
CDR3 DNA: TGTGCCAGCAGTTATAGGGGGTTGGAAGGCACCGGGGAGCTGTTTTTT

V gene: TRBV28
D gene: TRBD2
J gene: TRBJ2-7
clone size: -
CDR3 protein: CASKTPTGLAGDSEQYF
CDR3 DNA: TGTGCCAGCAAAACACCCACAGGACTAGCGGGAGATTCCGAGCAGTACTTC

V gene: TRBV2
D gene: -
J gene: TRBJ2-7
clone size: -
CDR3 protein: CASSEAPTSTHWQYF
CDR3 DNA: TGTGCCAGCAGTGAAGCCCCTACCTCCACGCATTGGCAGTACTTC

V gene: TRBV5-6
D gene: TRBD2
J gene: TRBJ2-2
clone size: -
CDR3 protein: CASSLLAGGVTGELFF
CDR3 DNA: TGTGCCAGCAGCTTACTAGCGGGAGGGGTCACCGGGGAGCTGTTTTTT

V gene: TRBV21-1
D gene: -
J gene: TRBJ2-2
clone size: -
CDR3 protein: CASNAGGSNTGELFF
CDR3 DNA: TGTGCCAGCAACGCAGGGGGATCTAACACCGGGGAGCTGTTTTTT

V gene: TRBV5-4
D gene: TRBD1
J gene: TRBJ2-1
clone size: -
CDR3 protein: CASSLGSGTVSYNEQFF
CDR3 DNA: TGTGCCAGCAGCTTGGGTTCAGGGACAGTGAGCTACAATGAGCAGTTCTTC

V gene: TRBV5-1
D gene: TRBD2
J gene: TRBJ2-1
clone size: -
CDR3 protein: CASSLSGSYNEQFF
CDR3 DNA: TGCGCCAGCAGCCTTAGCGGGAGTTACAATGAGCAGTTCTTC

V gene: TRBV28
D gene: TRBD2
J gene: TRBJ2-5
clone size: -
CDR3 protein: CASSLGGRQETQYF
CDR3 DNA: TGTGCCAGCAGTTTAGGCGGGAGGCAAGAGACCCAGTACTTC

V gene: TRBV5-1
D gene: TRBD2
J gene: TRBJ2-7
clone size: -
CDR3 protein: CASSLGRTSSYEQYF
CDR3 DNA: TGCGCCAGCAGCTTGGGTCGGACTAGCTCCTACGAGCAGTACTTC

V gene: TRBV30
D gene: -
J gene: TRBJ1-2
clone size: -
CDR3 protein: CAWSLGGTNYGYTF
CDR3 DNA: TGTGCCTGGAGTTTAGGGGGGACTAACTATGGCTACACCTTC

V gene: TRBV27
D gene: TRBD2
J gene: TRBJ2-7
clone size: -
CDR3 protein: CASSSRGLAGVEQYF
CDR3 DNA: TGTGCCAGCAGTTCCCGCGGACTAGCGGGAGTCGAGCAGTACTTC

V gene: TRBV6-1
D gene: TRBD2
J gene: TRBJ2-3
clone size: -
CDR3 protein: CASRLLGRADTQYF
CDR3 DNA: TGTGCCAGTCGCCTCTTGGGGAGGGCAGATACGCAGTATTTT

V gene: TRBV10-2
D gene: TRBD1
J gene: TRBJ1-1
clone size: once
CDR3 protein: CASSESGTGWNFGSAFF
CDR3 DNA: TGCGCCAGCAGTGAGTCCGGGACAGGGTGGAATTTTGGATCAGCTTTCTTT

V gene: TRBV5-1
D gene: TRBD2
J gene: TRBJ2-3
clone size: -
CDR3 protein: CASSPTTAGGSDTQYF
CDR3 DNA: TGCGCCAGCAGCCCCACGACGGCGGGAGGTTCAGATACGCAGTATTTT

V gene: TRBV5-1
D gene: -
J gene: TRBJ1-5
clone size: -
CDR3 protein: CASSFEGSQPQHF
CDR3 DNA: TGCGCCAGCAGCTTTGAAGGTAGTCAGCCCCAGCATTTT

V gene: TRBV7-9
D gene: TRBD2
J gene: TRBJ2-1
clone size: -
CDR3 protein: CASSLGYREASGSHGQFF
CDR3 DNA: TGTGCCAGCAGCTTAGGGTACAGGGAGGCTAGCGGGAGTCATGGGCAGTTCTTC

V gene: TRBV27
D gene: -
J gene: TRBJ2-7
clone size: -
CDR3 protein: CASSPRPGSDEQYF
CDR3 DNA: TGTGCCAGCAGTCCTCGTCCGGGGTCGGACGAGCAGTACTTC

V gene: TRBV6-5
D gene: TRBD2
J gene: TRBJ2-7
clone size: few
CDR3 protein: CASSSGLAGANEQYF
CDR3 DNA: TGTGCCAGCAGTTCCGGACTAGCGGGAGCCAACGAGCAGTACTTC

V gene: TRBV7-8
D gene: -
J gene: TRBJ2-2
clone size: -
CDR3 protein: CASSLLGGDTGELFF
CDR3 DNA: TGTGCCAGCAGCTTACTGGGTGGGGACACCGGGGAGCTGTTTTTT